Listed below are T cell receptor beta chains from one sample, sequenced in a study of shared clonotypes between healthy human individuals. Repertoires were generated with immunoSEQ multiplex PCR, while TCRdb's copy carries only in-frame clones and drops some. The table includes some 2,400,000 clones, approximately 96% detected once. The sample comprised naive CD4+ T cells sorted from blood. The receptor set was obtained from a man between 18 and 29 years old in good health. Both conserved end residues are part of each CDR3. A D gene is named only where the DNA matches it firmly.

TRBJ2-1	TRBD2	TRBV7-2	CASSLGLAGVTEQFF	TGTGCCAGCAGCTTAGGGCTAGCGGGGGTTACGGAGCAGTTCTTC
TRBJ1-1	-	TRBV19	CASSPRSDESKTEAFF	TGTGCCAGTAGTCCTAGATCGGACGAGTCTAAAACTGAAGCTTTCTTT
TRBJ2-1	-	TRBV4-2	CASSPSGGTPFNEQFF	TGTGCCAGCTCACCGTCAGGGGGGACTCCCTTTAATGAGCAGTTCTTC
TRBJ1-4	-	TRBV7-2	CASSRTDGEKLFF	TGTGCCAGCAGCCGGACAGACGGCGAAAAACTGTTTTTT
TRBJ1-5	-	TRBV19	CASSIEGMRQPQHF	TGTGCCAGTAGTATTGAGGGTATGCGTCAGCCCCAGCATTTT
TRBJ2-1	-	TRBV5-4	CASSLLGEQFF	TGTGCCAGCAGCTTGCTGGGGGAGCAGTTCTTC
TRBJ1-2	TRBD1	TRBV10-3	CAISEQGTNYGYTF	TGTGCCATCAGTGAACAGGGGACTAACTATGGCTACACCTTC
TRBJ2-7	TRBD2	TRBV6-6	CASSPGLAGGYEQYF	TGTGCCAGCAGCCCGGGACTAGCGGGAGGTTACGAGCAGTACTTC
TRBJ2-6	-	TRBV10-2	CASSEVRGLGSGANVLTF	TGCGCCAGCAGTGAGGTCAGAGGGTTAGGGTCTGGGGCCAACGTCCTGACTTTC
TRBJ2-1	TRBD2	TRBV5-1	CASSASSGSYNEQFF	TGCGCCAGCAGCGCCTCTAGCGGCTCCTACAATGAGCAGTTCTTC
TRBJ1-5	-	TRBV6-4	CASSLFGGEPQHF	TGTGCCAGCTCACTATTCGGCGGCGAGCCCCAGCATTTT
TRBJ1-2	TRBD1	TRBV10-3	CAISESGGQATYGYTF	TGTGCCATCAGTGAGTCGGGGGGACAGGCAACTTATGGCTACACCTTC
TRBJ2-1	-	TRBV7-9	CASSSVVSGYNEQFF	TGTGCCAGCAGCTCGGTGGTTAGCGGTTACAATGAGCAGTTCTTC
TRBJ2-7	TRBD1	TRBV6-1	CASSGQGYEQYF	TGTGCCAGCAGCGGACAGGGTTACGAGCAGTACTTC
TRBJ2-2	-	TRBV9	CASSVGRNTGELFF	TGTGCCAGCAGCGTAGGGAGAAACACCGGGGAGCTGTTTTTT
TRBJ2-1	TRBD2	TRBV18	CASSPSLAGGTQNEQFF	TGTGCCAGCTCACCTTCACTAGCGGGAGGAACCCAGAATGAGCAGTTCTTC
TRBJ2-3	-	TRBV7-2	CASSTTGLSSDTQYF	TGTGCCAGCAGTACTACAGGGTTATCGTCAGATACGCAGTATTTT
TRBJ2-3	TRBD2	TRBV4-1	CASSQDVGLATDTQYF	TGCGCCAGCAGCCAAGATGTCGGACTAGCGACAGATACGCAGTATTTT
TRBJ1-6	-	TRBV28	CASRPGGGGNSPLHF	TGTGCCAGCAGGCCCGGGGGCGGGGGTAATTCACCCCTCCACTTT
TRBJ1-2	-	TRBV6-6	CAGGRQANYGYTF	TGTGCCGGGGGACGGCAAGCTAACTATGGCTACACCTTC
TRBJ1-1	-	TRBV30	CVWRTSKIREAFF	TGTGTCTGGAGGACCTCTAAAATCCGGGAAGCTTTCTTT
TRBJ1-1	-	TRBV27	CASSFRSPPEAFF	TGTGCCAGCAGTTTTCGCAGTCCTCCTGAAGCTTTCTTT
TRBJ1-1	-	TRBV30	CAWSIRPEAFF	TGTGCCTGGAGCATCCGGCCTGAAGCTTTCTTT
TRBJ2-2	TRBD1	TRBV7-2	CASSFTGGRTGELFF	TGTGCCAGCAGCTTTACAGGGGGCAGAACCGGGGAGCTGTTTTTT
TRBJ1-1	-	TRBV29-1	CSVERGNTEAFF	TGCAGCGTCGAGAGGGGGAACACTGAAGCTTTCTTT
TRBJ2-5	-	TRBV6-5	CASSYSRKGGQETQYF	TGTGCCAGCAGTTACTCGCGGAAGGGGGGGCAGGAGACCCAGTACTTC
TRBJ1-1	TRBD1	TRBV5-6	CASSLWTGTTGTEAFF	TGTGCCAGCAGCTTGTGGACAGGGACGACGGGCACTGAAGCTTTCTTT
TRBJ1-2	-	TRBV5-4	CASALGGRDGYTF	TGTGCCAGCGCATTGGGAGGACGGGATGGCTACACCTTC
TRBJ2-7	TRBD2	TRBV5-4	CASSSIYLLAGNGSKGEQYF	TGTGCCAGCAGCTCGATATACTTACTAGCGGGAAACGGTTCGAAGGGCGAGCAGTACTTC
TRBJ2-1	-	TRBV28	CASLGGRSYNEQFF	TGTGCCAGCCTCGGGGGACGCTCCTACAATGAGCAGTTCTTC
TRBJ2-7	TRBD1	TRBV2	CASIIGQDSYEQYF	TGTGCCAGCATAATAGGACAGGACTCCTACGAGCAGTACTTC
TRBJ1-1	-	TRBV6-5	CASRTLSRGGEAFF	TGTGCCAGCAGAACACTCTCCAGGGGCGGTGAAGCTTTCTTT
TRBJ2-1	-	TRBV25-1	CASSSRSSSYNEQFF	TGTGCCAGCAGCAGTAGGTCGAGCTCCTACAATGAGCAGTTCTTC
TRBJ2-7	TRBD2	TRBV27	CASRGLRGQYF	TGTGCCAGCAGGGGACTACGAGGGCAGTACTTC
TRBJ2-7	-	TRBV30	CAWSVFQPPYEQYF	TGTGCCTGGAGTGTTTTCCAGCCCCCCTACGAGCAGTACTTC
TRBJ2-7	TRBD2	TRBV18	CASSPARPLAGGVYEQYF	TGTGCCAGCTCACCCGCAAGACCACTAGCGGGAGGGGTCTACGAGCAGTACTTC
TRBJ1-1	-	TRBV7-8	CASSPKEGPMRAFF	TGTGCCAGCAGCCCTAAGGAGGGCCCAATGAGAGCTTTCTTT